This T cell receptor beta chain was captured in a study of identical twins. Notes on this clonotype: Its target is not known.

Each cDNA held unique molecular identifiers, and template switching gave it a universal primer site. TCRdb analysed the 5' RACE reads with MiXCR anew, one entry per CDR3 protein. This table holds around 480,000 distinct CDR3 sequences, 14% found once. Overall study results and limits: Conclusions were drawn cross-sectionally by statistical analysis, without following the same donors.

Germline V gene data show CDR1 as LGHDT and CDR2 as YNNKEL (reference sequence). This CDR3 spans 14 amino acids. The V end lost 1 base, the J end lost 6 bases, and 10 bases lay between the germline ends. The same sample was also used in a study of yellow fever vaccine responses in identical twins.

Material for sequencing was CD4+ T cells sorted from blood. The J gene is TRBJ2-1, the V gene TRBV3-1, with D possibly matching TRBD2 (6 bases). This sequence was found in a woman aged 18-29 years in good health. CDR3 nucleotides: TGTGCCAGCAGCCAAGCCAGCGGGCTCAATGAGCAGTTCTTC. Residues: CASSQASGLNEQFF.